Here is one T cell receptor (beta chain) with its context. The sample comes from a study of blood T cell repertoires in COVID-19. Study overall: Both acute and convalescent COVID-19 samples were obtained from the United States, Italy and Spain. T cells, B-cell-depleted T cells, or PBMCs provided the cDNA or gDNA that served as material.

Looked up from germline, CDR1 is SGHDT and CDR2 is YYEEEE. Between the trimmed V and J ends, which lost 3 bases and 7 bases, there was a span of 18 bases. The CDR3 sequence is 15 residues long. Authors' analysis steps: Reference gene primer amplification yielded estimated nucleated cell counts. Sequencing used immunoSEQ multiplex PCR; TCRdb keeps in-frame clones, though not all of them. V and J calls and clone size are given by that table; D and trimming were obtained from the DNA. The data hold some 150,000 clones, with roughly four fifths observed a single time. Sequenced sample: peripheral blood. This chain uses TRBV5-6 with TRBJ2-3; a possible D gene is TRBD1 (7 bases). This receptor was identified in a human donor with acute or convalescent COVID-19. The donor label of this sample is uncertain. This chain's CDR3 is CASSYGGGQGNTQYF. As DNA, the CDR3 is TGTGCCAGCAGCTACGGAGGGGGCCAAGGGAATACGCAGTATTTT. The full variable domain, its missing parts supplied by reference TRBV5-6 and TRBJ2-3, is DAGVTQSPTHLIKTRGQQVTLRCSPKSGHDTVSWYQQALGQGPQFIFQYYEEEERQRGNFPDRFSGHQFPNYSSELNVNALLLGDSALYLCASSYGGGQGNTQYFGPGTRLTVL.